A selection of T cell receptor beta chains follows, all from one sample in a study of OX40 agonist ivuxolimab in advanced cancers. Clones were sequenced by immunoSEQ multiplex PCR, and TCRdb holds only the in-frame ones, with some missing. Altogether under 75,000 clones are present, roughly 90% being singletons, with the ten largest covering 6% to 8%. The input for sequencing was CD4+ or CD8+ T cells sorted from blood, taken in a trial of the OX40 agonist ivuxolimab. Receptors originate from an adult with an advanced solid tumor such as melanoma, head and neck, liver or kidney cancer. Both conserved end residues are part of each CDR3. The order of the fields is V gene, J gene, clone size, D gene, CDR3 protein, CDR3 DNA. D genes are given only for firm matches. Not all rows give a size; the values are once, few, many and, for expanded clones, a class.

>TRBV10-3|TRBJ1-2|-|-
CAISENTVGWGYTF
TGTGCCATCAGTGAGAACACCGTCGGTTGGGGCTACACCTTC
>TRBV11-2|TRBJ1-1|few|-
CASSLIRGNRENTEAFF
TGTGCCAGCAGCTTAATCAGGGGCAACAGAGAGAACACTGAAGCTTTCTTT
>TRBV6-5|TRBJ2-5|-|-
CASGTHSQGETQYF
TGTGCCAGCGGGACTCACAGTCAGGGGGAGACCCAGTACTTC
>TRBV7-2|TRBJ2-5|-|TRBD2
CASSSGPRTSWVETQYF
TGTGCCAGCAGCTCCGGCCCCCGGACTAGCTGGGTTGAGACCCAGTACTTC
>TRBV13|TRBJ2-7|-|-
CASNERPGPTAEQYF
TGTGCCAGCAACGAGAGGCCGGGCCCTACAGCCGAGCAGTACTTC
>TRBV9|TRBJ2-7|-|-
CASSVGGGAVLEQYF
TGTGCCAGCAGCGTAGGAGGAGGGGCAGTCCTCGAGCAGTACTTC
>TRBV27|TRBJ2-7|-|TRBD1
CASSSFPGTGEYEQYF
TGTGCCAGCAGTTCCTTCCCTGGGACAGGGGAATACGAGCAGTACTTC
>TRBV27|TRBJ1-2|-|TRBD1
CASREDREDYGYTF
TGTGCCAGCAGGGAGGACAGGGAGGACTATGGCTACACCTTC
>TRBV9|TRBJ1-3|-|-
CASSTVVRGDSGNTIYF
TGTGCCAGCAGCACCGTGGTCAGGGGCGATTCTGGAAACACCATATATTTT
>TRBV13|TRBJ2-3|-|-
CASSSGRSTDTQYF
TGTGCCAGCAGCTCGGGACGCAGCACAGATACGCAGTATTTT
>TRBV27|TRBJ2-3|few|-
CASSTGLDTQYF
TGTGCCAGCAGTACAGGGTTGGATACGCAGTATTTT
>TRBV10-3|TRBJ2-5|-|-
CAISELTSQETQYF
TGTGCCATCAGTGAGCTCACTAGCCAAGAGACCCAGTACTTC
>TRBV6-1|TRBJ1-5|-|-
CASSDWLLGQPQHF
TGTGCCAGCAGTGACTGGCTTCTGGGTCAGCCCCAGCATTTT
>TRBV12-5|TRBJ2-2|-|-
CASGIYRDIPTGELFF
TGTGCTAGTGGTATATACCGGGACATACCCACCGGGGAGCTGTTTTTT
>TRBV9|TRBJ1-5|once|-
CASSVDWGPNQPQHF
TGTGCCAGCAGCGTAGACTGGGGCCCCAATCAGCCCCAGCATTTT
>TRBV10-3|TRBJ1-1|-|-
CASSYKGVGNTEAFF
TGTGCCAGCAGTTACAAGGGGGTCGGGAACACTGAAGCTTTCTTT
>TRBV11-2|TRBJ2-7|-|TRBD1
CASSLVGQGYEQYF
TGTGCCAGCAGCTTAGTGGGACAGGGATACGAGCAGTACTTC
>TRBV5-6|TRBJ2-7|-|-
CASSLFFSSYEQYF
TGTGCCAGCAGCTTGTTTTTCTCCTCCTACGAGCAGTACTTC
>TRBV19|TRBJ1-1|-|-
CASSLGEGTEAFF
TGTGCCAGTAGTCTAGGCGAGGGCACTGAAGCTTTCTTT
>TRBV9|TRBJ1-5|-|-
CASSSAAADQPQHF
TGTGCCAGCTCCTCTGCGGCAGCGGATCAGCCCCAGCATTTT
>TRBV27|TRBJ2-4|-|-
CASSLGQRNIQYF
TGTGCCAGCAGTTTAGGACAAAGAAACATTCAGTACTTC
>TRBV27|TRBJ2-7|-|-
CASSLAGVSYEQYF
TGTGCCAGCAGTTTAGCCGGGGTATCCTACGAGCAGTACTTC
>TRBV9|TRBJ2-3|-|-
CASSVVPTDTQYF
TGTGCCAGCAGCGTAGTACCGACAGATACGCAGTATTTT